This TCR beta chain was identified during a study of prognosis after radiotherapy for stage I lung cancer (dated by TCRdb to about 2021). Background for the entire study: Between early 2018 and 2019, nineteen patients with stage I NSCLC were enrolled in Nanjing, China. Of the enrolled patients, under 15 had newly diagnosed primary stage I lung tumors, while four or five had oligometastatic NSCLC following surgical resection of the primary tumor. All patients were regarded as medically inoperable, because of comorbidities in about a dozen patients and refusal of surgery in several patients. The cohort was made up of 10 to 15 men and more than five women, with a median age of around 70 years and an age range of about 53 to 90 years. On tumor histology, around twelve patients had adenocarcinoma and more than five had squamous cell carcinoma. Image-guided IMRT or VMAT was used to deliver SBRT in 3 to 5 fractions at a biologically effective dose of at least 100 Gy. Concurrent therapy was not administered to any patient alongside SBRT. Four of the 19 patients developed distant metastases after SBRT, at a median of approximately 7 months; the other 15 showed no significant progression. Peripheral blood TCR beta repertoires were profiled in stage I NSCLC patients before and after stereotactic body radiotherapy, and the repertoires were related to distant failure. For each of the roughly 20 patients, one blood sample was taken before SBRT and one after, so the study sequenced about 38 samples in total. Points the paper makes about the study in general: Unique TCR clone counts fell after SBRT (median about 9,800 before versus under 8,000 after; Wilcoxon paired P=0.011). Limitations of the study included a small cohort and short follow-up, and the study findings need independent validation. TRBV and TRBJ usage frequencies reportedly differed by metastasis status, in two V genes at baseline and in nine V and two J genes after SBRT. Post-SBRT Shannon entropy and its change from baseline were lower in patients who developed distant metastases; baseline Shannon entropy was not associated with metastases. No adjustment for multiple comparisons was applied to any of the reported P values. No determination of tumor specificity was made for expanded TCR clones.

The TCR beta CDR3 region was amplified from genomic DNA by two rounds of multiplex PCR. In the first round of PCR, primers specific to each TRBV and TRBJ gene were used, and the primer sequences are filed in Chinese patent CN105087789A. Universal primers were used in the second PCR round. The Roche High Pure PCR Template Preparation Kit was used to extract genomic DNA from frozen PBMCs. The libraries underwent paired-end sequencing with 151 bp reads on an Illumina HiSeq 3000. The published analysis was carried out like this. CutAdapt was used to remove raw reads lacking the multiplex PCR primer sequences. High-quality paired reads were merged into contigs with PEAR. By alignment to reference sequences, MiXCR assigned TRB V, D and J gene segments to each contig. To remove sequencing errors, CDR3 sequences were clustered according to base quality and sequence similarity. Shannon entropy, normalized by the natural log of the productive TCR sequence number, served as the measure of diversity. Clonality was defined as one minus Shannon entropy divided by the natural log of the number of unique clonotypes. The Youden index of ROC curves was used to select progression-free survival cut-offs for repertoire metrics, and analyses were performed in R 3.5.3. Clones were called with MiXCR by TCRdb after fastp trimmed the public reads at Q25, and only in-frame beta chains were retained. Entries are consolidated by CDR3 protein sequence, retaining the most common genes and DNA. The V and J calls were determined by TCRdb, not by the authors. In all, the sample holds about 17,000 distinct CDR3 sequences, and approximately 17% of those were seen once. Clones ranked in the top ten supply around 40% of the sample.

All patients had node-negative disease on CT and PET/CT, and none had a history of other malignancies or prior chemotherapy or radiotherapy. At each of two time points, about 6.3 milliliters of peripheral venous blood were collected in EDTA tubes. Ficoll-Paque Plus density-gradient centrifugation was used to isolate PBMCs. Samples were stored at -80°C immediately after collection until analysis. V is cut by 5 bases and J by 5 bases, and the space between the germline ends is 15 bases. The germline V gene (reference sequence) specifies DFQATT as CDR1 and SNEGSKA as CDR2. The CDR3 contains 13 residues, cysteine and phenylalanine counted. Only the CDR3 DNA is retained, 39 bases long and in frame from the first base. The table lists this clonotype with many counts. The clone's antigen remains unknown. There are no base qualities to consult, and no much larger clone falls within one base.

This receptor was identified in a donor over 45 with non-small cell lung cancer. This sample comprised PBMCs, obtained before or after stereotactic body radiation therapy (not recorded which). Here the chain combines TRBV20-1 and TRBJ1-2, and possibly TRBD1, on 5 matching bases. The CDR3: CSAASGTAYGYTF. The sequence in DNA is TGCAGTGCTGCCTCGGGGACGGCGTATGGCTACACCTTC.